This TCR beta chain was retrieved from a study of shared clonotypes between healthy human individuals. Study in general: Donors, aged 18 to 49, were a couple of women and three men. Study-wide results and caveats: Sampling involved blood alone; tissue repertoires likely differ. Clonotype sharing levels among donors were expected to vary with sequencing depth.

Every immunoSEQ plate was one replicate of a subset's evenly spread DNA. Produced via immunoSEQ multiplex PCR; TCRdb's table is partial and in-frame only. The sample lists about a million clones, 70% to 85% occurring once. As regards this clone: Antigen unknown.

Trimming took 0 bases from V and 6 from J, leaving 10 bases between them. The CDR3 contains 14 residues. In germline, CDR1 is SGHDT, CDR2 YYEEEE. Sequencing was carried out using memory CD4+ T cells from PBMCs. Subset noted: CD45RA-negative fraction. The chain joins TRBV5-6 to TRBJ2-1; TRBD2 is a possible D gene (6 bases). This TCR derives from a young man in good health. Some clones in this sample may be carry-over from other donors' samples. CDR3 nucleotide sequence: TGTGCCAGCAGCTTGGCGGACTATTTCAATGAGCAGTTCTTC. Amino acids: CASSLADYFNEQFF.